The 30 T cell receptor beta chains presented below share a single source sample, sequenced in a study of blood T cell repertoires in COVID-19. The protocol was immunoSEQ multiplex PCR, while the TCRdb copy is restricted to in-frame clones and leaves out a portion. The sample includes approximately 270,000 clones, nearly 90% seen only once; the top ten take 3% to 3.5%. Sequenced input: peripheral blood. The origin of the receptors is a man aged 18 to 30 with active or convalescent COVID-19.

J is TRBJ2-2 and V is TRBV5-6; TRBD2 matches 14 bases. With V trimmed by 4 bases and J by 7 bases, 12 bases remained unmatched. Germline loops: CDR1 SGHDT, CDR2 YYEEEE. The CDR3 totals 18 residues. For the CDR3, the DNA is TGTGCCAGCAGCCCTTGGAGGGGACTAGCGGGAGAGATCGGGGAGCTGTTTTTT. Translation gives CASSPWRGLAGEIGELFF.

V is TRBV29-1 and J is TRBJ1-2; 10 bases match TRBD1. Looked up from germline, CDR1 is SQVTM and CDR2 is ANQGSEA. The J segment lost 3 bases and the V segment lost 1 base, leaving 2 bases of the junction unmatched. The CDR3 consists of 14 residues. DNA of the CDR3: TGCAGCGTTGAAGGACAGGGGGCCCACTATGGCTACACCTTC. Encoded protein: CSVEGQGAHYGYTF.

The chain is built from TRBV7-9 and TRBJ1-2, with a tentative D call TRBD1 (5 bases). The germline gives CDR1 SEHNR, CDR2 FQNEAQ (reference sequence). The CDR3 is 15 amino acids. Trimming took 1 base from V and 7 from J, leaving 16 bases between them. In DNA form, the CDR3 reads TGTGCCAGCAGCTTAGTAGGGGCCCACAGGAGTGGCTACACCTTC. This gives the protein CASSLVGAHRSGYTF.

This rearrangement joins TRBV27 to TRBJ2-7; the match to TRBD2 covers 8 bases. CDR1 is MNHEY, CDR2 SMNVEV, per germline (reference sequence). The CDR3 loop spans 14 amino acids. The V gene end was trimmed by 6 bases and the J gene end by 4 bases; junction bases not matched to a gene: 8. This CDR3 is CASSAAGERYEQYF. CDR3 nucleotide sequence: TGTGCCAGCAGCGCAGCGGGAGAAAGGTACGAGCAGTACTTC.

The rearrangement uses TRBV7-2 and TRBJ2-7; TRBD1 aligns across 7 bases. With 3 bases clipped from V and 0 bases from J, the junction kept 8 bases outside the gene matches. Germline V gene lookup returns CDR1 SGHTA and CDR2 FQGNSA. This CDR3 is built from 16 residues. CDR3 region: CASSFIGQVLSYEQYF. The CDR3 nucleotides read TGTGCCAGCAGCTTCATCGGACAGGTCCTCTCCTACGAGCAGTACTTC.

The chain joins TRBV7-3 to TRBJ2-1, with 10 bases that match TRBD2. Germline V lookup: CDR1 SGHTA, CDR2 FQGTGA. The CDR3 runs 14 residues. V trimming: 2 bases; J trimming: 8 bases; junction bases outside the gene matches: 3. In nucleotides, the CDR3 is TGTGCCAGCAGCTTACAGCGGGGGGGACATGAGCAGTTCTTC. Amino acid sequence: CASSLQRGGHEQFF.

V gene TRBV3-1 (or the pseudogene TRBV3-2) combines with J gene TRBJ1-4; D perhaps matches TRBD1 (5 bases). V gave up 5 bases and J gave up 8 bases, with 15 bases separating them. CDR3 length: 14 residues. Germline lookup yields CDR1 LGHDT and CDR2 YNNKEL (reference sequence). DNA for the CDR3: TGTGCCAGCAGCAACCCATCTAGGGGAGAAAAACTGTTTTTT. Its translation: CASSNPSRGEKLFF.

The chain couples TRBV28 to TRBJ1-5; 7 nucleotides match TRBD1. The V gene's germline CDR1 is MDHEN and CDR2 SYDVKM. J was trimmed by 3 bases and V by 6 bases; bases with no gene match: 11. The CDR3 loop spans 16 amino acids. The CDR3 DNA follows: TGTGCCAGCAGAGCGGGTCCGGGACAGAACAATCAGCCCCAGCATTTT. It is translated as CASRAGPGQNNQPQHF.

V is TRBV7-2 and J is TRBJ2-7, with a possible D match to TRBD2 (5 bases). Trimming removed 5 bases from V and 6 bases from J, with 14 bases in between. Germline lookup yields CDR1 SGHTA and CDR2 FQGNSA. The CDR3 sequence is 13 residues long. The CDR3 sequence: CASSRVVGVEQYF. Here the CDR3 DNA reads TGTGCCAGCAGCCGGGTGGTGGGAGTCGAGCAGTACTTC.

The chain uses TRBV7-2 and TRBJ1-2; TRBD1 agrees at 9 bases. CDR3 length equals 18 residues. Germline CDR1 and CDR2: SGHTA and FQGNSA. After removal of 5 bases from V and 4 bases from J, the junction contained 17 bases not matched to a gene. CDR3 in amino acids: CASSASGQGETFLYGYTF. The CDR3 region has the DNA TGTGCCAGCAGCGCGTCGGGACAGGGAGAGACGTTTCTCTATGGCTACACCTTC.

This chain joins TRBV28 and TRBJ2-6, with D tentatively TRBD1 (5 bases). V gave up 4 bases and J gave up 0 bases, with 10 bases separating them. The CDR3 is made up of 16 amino acids. CDR1 and CDR2 from the germline V gene are MDHEN and SYDVKM. CDR3 bases: TGTGCCAGCAGTTCCCGACAGTCCTCTGGGGCCAACGTCCTGACTTTC. Protein: CASSSRQSSGANVLTF. The full variable domain, its missing parts supplied by reference TRBV28 and TRBJ2-6, is DVKVTQSSRYLVKRTGEKVFLECVQDMDHENMFWYRQDPGLGLRLIYFSYDVKMKEKGDIPEGYSVSREKKERFSLILESASTNQTSMYLCASSSRQSSGANVLTFGAGSRLTVL.

This chain uses TRBV11-2 with TRBJ2-5; 7 nucleotides align to TRBD2. This CDR3 contains 17 residues. V was clipped by 1 base and J by 1 base; unmatched bases: 9. Looked up from germline, CDR1 is SGHAT and CDR2 is FQNNGV. Here the CDR3 reads CASSLAFSGRFQETQYF. The CDR3, as DNA: TGTGCCAGCAGCTTAGCATTTAGCGGGCGATTCCAAGAGACCCAGTACTTC.

The V gene is TRBV3-1 (or the pseudogene TRBV3-2), the J gene TRBJ2-7; D perhaps matches TRBD2 (6 bases). This CDR3 comprises 17 residues. V shed 3 bases and J shed 5 bases, with 23 bases lying between them. Germline V gene data show CDR1 as LGHDT and CDR2 as YNNKEL (reference sequence). For the CDR3, the DNA is TGTGCCAGCAGCCACCCCGCAGCAGTGGCGGGGTACCACGAGCAGTACTTC. Translated, it gives CASSHPAAVAGYHEQYF.

The gene calls are TRBV18 and TRBJ2-2; maybe TRBD2 (7 bases). Germline V lookup: CDR1 KGHSH, CDR2 LQKENI. The CDR3 spans 18 residues. V dropped 3 bases and J dropped 2 bases, with 19 bases sitting between them. CDR3 protein: CASSPGGGVRLNTGELFF. CDR3 nucleotides: TGTGCCAGCTCACCTGGCGGGGGCGTCCGATTAAACACCGGGGAGCTGTTTTTT.

The V gene is TRBV5-1, the J gene TRBJ2-6; D remains unclear. Germline CDR1 SGHRS, CDR2 YFSETQ. The CDR3 consists of 14 residues. V gave up 5 bases and J gave up 1 base, with 7 bases separating them. The CDR3 here is CASREQSGANVLTF. CDR3 coding DNA: TGCGCCAGCAGGGAGCAGTCTGGGGCCAACGTCCTGACTTTC.

CDR3 coding DNA: TGTGCCATCAGTGAGGGGACAGGGGTAAACACTGAAGCTTTCTTT. Its protein product is CAISEGTGVNTEAFF. The chain recombines TRBV10-3 with TRBJ1-1, with 10 positions matching TRBD1. Germline V gene sequence: CDR1 ENHRY, CDR2 SYGVKD. The junction had 2 bases not matched to a gene; V was cut back by 2 bases and J by 2 bases. The length of the CDR3 is 15 residues.

This chain uses TRBV4-3 with TRBJ2-3; D perhaps matches TRBD2 (6 bases). The CDR3 loop spans 15 amino acids. Per the germline V gene, CDR1 is LGHNA and CDR2 is YSLEER. Trimming shortened V by 0 bases and J by 6 bases, and 13 bases separated the two germline ends. In DNA, the CDR3 is TGCGCCAGCAGCCAAGAGGGGACGGCGGGGGATACGCAGTATTTT. Its translation is CASSQEGTAGDTQYF.

The V gene is TRBV28, the J gene TRBJ1-2; the D gene is possibly TRBD1 (5 bases). CDR1 and CDR2 (germline): MDHEN, SYDVKM. The CDR3 is made up of 14 amino acids. The V end was cut by 2 bases, the J end by 3 bases, with 10 bases between. The CDR3 reads CASSLVQADYGYTF. CDR3 DNA: TGTGCCAGCAGTTTAGTACAGGCTGACTATGGCTACACCTTC.

The chain recombines TRBV4-3 with TRBJ2-2; unclear D gene. The ends were cut back, 1 base at V and 5 bases at J, with 5 bases in the middle. This CDR3 is 13 amino acids long. In germline, CDR1 is LGHNA, CDR2 YSLEER. DNA for the CDR3: TGCGCCAGCAGCCAAGGCGGTACCGGGGAGCTGTTTTTT. Its translation is CASSQGGTGELFF.

The chain couples TRBV27 to TRBJ1-1; a possible D gene is TRBD1 (6 bases). V shed 3 bases and J shed 4 bases, with 15 bases lying between them. Germline V gene data show CDR1 as MNHEY and CDR2 as SMNVEV (reference sequence). CDR3 size: 15 residues. The CDR3 spells CASSFAGEGSTEAFF. CDR3 nucleotides: TGTGCCAGCAGTTTCGCAGGGGAGGGAAGCACTGAAGCTTTCTTT.

The chain carries TRBV4-2 and TRBJ1-2, with D uncertain. The germline V gene has CDR1 LGHNA and CDR2 YNFKEQ. V was trimmed by 0 bases and J by 8 bases, leaving 13 bases between them. The CDR3 loop spans 14 amino acids. The CDR3 bases are TGTGCCAGCAGCCAAGAGGCAATCAGAGCGGGCTACACCTTC. Residues: CASSQEAIRAGYTF.

The chain links TRBV5-4 to TRBJ1-2, with D unclear. Trimming shortened V by 1 base and J by 5 bases, and 9 bases separated the two germline ends. The CDR3 loop spans 13 amino acids. Germline values: CDR1 SGHNT, CDR2 YYREEE (reference sequence). The CDR3 nucleotides read TGTGCCAGCAGCTTGATTGGAGAGTATGGCTACACCTTC. Protein product: CASSLIGEYGYTF.

The J gene is TRBJ1-4, the V gene TRBV29-1; D may be TRBD1 (5 bases). The germline V gene has CDR1 SQVTM and CDR2 ANQGSEA. V was shortened by 4 bases and J by 4 bases, with 10 bases between the two germline ends. The CDR3 is 13 residues long. The CDR3 spells CSVGNRNNEKLFF. In DNA, the CDR3 is TGCAGCGTTGGGAACAGGAATAATGAAAAACTGTTTTTT.

The rearrangement uses TRBV19 and TRBJ2-5; D may be TRBD1 (6 bases). V was trimmed by 3 bases and J by 5 bases, leaving 16 bases between them. Germline CDR1 is LNHDA and CDR2 is SQIVND (reference sequence). The CDR3 is made up of 15 amino acids. CDR3 nucleotide sequence: TGTGCCAGTAGTATCGCAGGACAGTGGGGGGAGACCCAGTACTTC. This sequence encodes CASSIAGQWGETQYF.

The chain joins TRBV6-5 to TRBJ2-7, with D tentatively TRBD1 (6 bases). The CDR3 is 15 residues long. CDR1 is MNHEY and CDR2 is SVGAGI in the germline V gene. V lost 5 bases and J 1 base, leaving 15 bases between the germline ends. The CDR3 loop is CASSSRQADSYEQYF. The CDR3 bases are TGTGCCAGCAGTAGTCGACAGGCGGATTCCTACGAGCAGTACTTC.

The CDR3: CASSQLVPYNEQFF. The CDR3 nucleotides are TGTGCCAGCAGCCAACTAGTGCCCTACAATGAGCAGTTCTTC. The chain uses TRBV2 and TRBJ2-1; TRBD2 might be the D (5 bases). CDR1 and CDR2 from the germline V gene are SNHLY and FYNNEI. The CDR3 has 14 residues. V was shortened by 6 bases and J by 2 bases, with 11 bases between the two germline ends.

This clone was observed a single time. V is TRBV2 and J is TRBJ1-6; TRBD1 agrees at 7 bases. Germline V gene lookup returns CDR1 SNHLY and CDR2 FYNNEI. This CDR3 comprises 16 residues. V lost 7 bases to trimming and J lost 7 bases; unmatched junction nucleotides: 13. CDR3 region: CASILGQGVGNSPLHF. For the CDR3, the DNA is TGTGCCAGCATACTGGGCCAGGGGGTAGGGAATTCACCCCTCCACTTT.

The V and J genes are TRBV10-3 and TRBJ1-5; no definite D call. Germline values: CDR1 ENHRY, CDR2 SYGVKD. This CDR3 contains 15 residues. V was cut by 6 bases and J by 0 bases, with 12 bases left in between. CDR3 in DNA: TGTGCCATCAGGACTGGACTCGGTAGCAATCAGCCCCAGCATTTT. Amino acids: CAIRTGLGSNQPQHF.

There are a few counts of this clone. V and J are TRBV7-3 and TRBJ1-1; the D gene is possibly TRBD1 (5 bases). Germline V lookup: CDR1 SGHTA, CDR2 FQGTGA. With 2 bases removed from V and 0 bases from J, the gap between germline ends came to 7 bases. The CDR3 runs 14 residues. Here the CDR3 DNA reads TGTGCCAGCAGCTTAGGGGGGATGAACACTGAAGCTTTCTTT. Translation: CASSLGGMNTEAFF.

The rearrangement uses TRBV29-1 and TRBJ2-3; 9 bases fit TRBD1. The V gene end was trimmed by 6 bases and the J gene end by 5 bases; junction bases not matched to a gene: 12. Per germline, CDR1 SQVTM and CDR2 ANQGSEA. The CDR3 is 15 residues long. The CDR3, as DNA: TGCAGCGTAACTGTGGGACAGGGTGTTGGAGATACGCAGTATTTT. Protein sequence: CSVTVGQGVGDTQYF.